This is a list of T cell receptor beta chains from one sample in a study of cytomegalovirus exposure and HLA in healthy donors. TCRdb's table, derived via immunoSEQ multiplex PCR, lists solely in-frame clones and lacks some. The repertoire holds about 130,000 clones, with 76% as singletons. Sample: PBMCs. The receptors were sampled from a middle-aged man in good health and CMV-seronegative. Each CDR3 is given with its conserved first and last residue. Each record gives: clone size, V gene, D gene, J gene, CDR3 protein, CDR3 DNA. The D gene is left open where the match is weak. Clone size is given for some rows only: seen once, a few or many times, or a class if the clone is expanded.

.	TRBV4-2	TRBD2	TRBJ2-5	CASSEGSGRADETQYF	TGTGCCAGCAGCGAAGGCAGCGGGAGGGCCGATGAGACCCAGTACTTC
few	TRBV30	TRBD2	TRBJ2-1	CAWSVREGEGKSGEQFF	TGTGCCTGGAGTGTACGGGAGGGGGAGGGAAAAAGTGGTGAGCAGTTCTTC
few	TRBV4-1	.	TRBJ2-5	CASSQGSGYRETQYF	TGCGCCAGCAGCCAAGGTTCAGGTTACAGGGAGACCCAGTACTTC
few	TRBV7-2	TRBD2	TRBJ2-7	CASSSGLANSYEQYF	TGTGCCAGCAGCTCGGGACTAGCGAACTCCTACGAGCAGTACTTC
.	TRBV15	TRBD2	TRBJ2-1	CATREGLAGPEQFF	TGTGCCACCAGGGAGGGACTAGCGGGGCCTGAGCAGTTCTTC
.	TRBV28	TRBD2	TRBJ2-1	CASSLPPGLAGAGSYNEQFF	TGTGCCAGCAGTTTACCACCGGGACTAGCGGGAGCAGGTTCCTACAATGAGCAGTTCTTC
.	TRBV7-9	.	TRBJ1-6	CASSLGDRRGGSPLHF	TGTGCCAGCAGCTTAGGTGATCGCAGGGGTGGTTCACCCCTCCACTTT
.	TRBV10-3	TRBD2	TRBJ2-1	CAISERTSGSSYNEQFF	TGTGCCATCAGTGAAAGAACTAGCGGAAGCTCCTACAATGAGCAGTTCTTC
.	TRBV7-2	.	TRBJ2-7	CASSPQAGEQYF	TGTGCCAGCAGCCCCCAGGCGGGCGAGCAGTACTTC
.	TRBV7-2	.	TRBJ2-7	CASSETVSYEQYF	TGTGCCAGCAGCGAGACAGTCTCCTACGAGCAGTACTTC
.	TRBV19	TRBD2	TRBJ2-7	CASSIDRPEAGEDEQYF	TGTGCCAGTAGTATAGATCGGCCTGAAGCGGGAGAGGACGAGCAGTACTTC
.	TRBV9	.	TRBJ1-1	CASSVGDSNTEAFF	TGTGCCAGCAGCGTAGGAGATAGCAACACTGAAGCTTTCTTT
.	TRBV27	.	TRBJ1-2	CASSLSRNIRGYTF	TGTGCCAGCAGTTTATCCCGAAACATTCGTGGCTACACCTTC
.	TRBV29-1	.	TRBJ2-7	CSAGGTGSSEQYF	TGCAGCGCGGGGGGGACAGGGTCTAGCGAGCAGTACTTC
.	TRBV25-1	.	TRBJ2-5	CASSERREFQETQYF	TGTGCCAGCAGTGAGCGGAGGGAGTTCCAAGAGACCCAGTACTTC
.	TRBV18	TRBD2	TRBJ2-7	CASSLTGGDSSYEQYF	TGTGCCAGCTCACTTACCGGGGGGGATAGCTCCTACGAGCAGTACTTC
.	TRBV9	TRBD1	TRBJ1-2	CASSPPAGQGWVGYTF	TGTGCCAGCAGCCCTCCCGCTGGACAGGGATGGGTTGGCTACACCTTC
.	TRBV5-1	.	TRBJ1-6	CASSTASYNSPLHF	TGCGCCAGCAGTACAGCCTCCTATAATTCACCCCTCCACTTT
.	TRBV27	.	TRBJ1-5	CASSLDRGQPQHF	TGTGCCAGCAGTTTGGACAGAGGGCAGCCCCAGCATTTT
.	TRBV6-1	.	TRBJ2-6	CASQPFGAGANVLTF	TGTGCCAGCCAGCCGTTTGGGGCCGGGGCCAACGTCCTGACTTTC
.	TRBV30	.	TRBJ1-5	CAWSLGRNQPQHF	TGTGCCTGGAGCCTGGGGCGCAATCAGCCCCAGCATTTT
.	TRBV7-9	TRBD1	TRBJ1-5	CASSFTGDSNQPQHF	TGTGCCAGCAGCTTCACAGGGGATAGCAATCAGCCCCAGCATTTT
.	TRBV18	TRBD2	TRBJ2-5	CASSPPGGRARQETQYF	TGTGCCAGCTCACCACCGGGCGGGAGGGCCCGGCAAGAGACCCAGTACTTC
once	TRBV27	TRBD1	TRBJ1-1	CASSLSSAILGQGPEAFF	TGTGCCAGCAGTTTGTCGTCTGCAATCCTAGGACAGGGCCCTGAAGCTTTCTTT